This TCR beta chain originates from a study of blood T cell repertoires in COVID-19. Study summary: Samples taken during acute and convalescent COVID-19 were collected in the United States, Italy and Spain.

Profiled with immunoSEQ multiplex PCR; TCRdb holds only in-frame clones, not every one. The sample comprises 65,000 to 100,000 clones, 80% to 90% of which are singletons, and under 9.5% rests with the top ten. This CDR3 has 18 amino acids. Trimming left V 5 bases short and J 0 bases short, with 22 bases between. Germline V gene lookup returns CDR1 GTSNPN and CDR2 SVGIG (reference sequence). The V and J genes are TRBV30 and TRBJ2-2; D is possibly TRBD2 (6 bases). The sequencing sample was made of peripheral blood. The clonotype originates from a middle-aged man with acute or convalescent COVID-19. The CDR3 DNA reads as TGTGCCTGGCTGACAGCAAGGGCGGGGACTGCGAACACCGGGGAGCTGTTTTTT. Encoded protein: CAWLTARAGTANTGELFF. The entire variable domain, with the rest obtained from reference TRBV30 and TRBJ2-2, is as follows: SQTIHQWPATLVQPVGSPLSLECTVEGTSNPNLYWYRQAAGRGLQLLFYSVGIGQISSEVPQNLSASRPQDRQFILSSKKLLLSDSGFYLCAWLTARAGTANTGELFFGEGSRLTVL.